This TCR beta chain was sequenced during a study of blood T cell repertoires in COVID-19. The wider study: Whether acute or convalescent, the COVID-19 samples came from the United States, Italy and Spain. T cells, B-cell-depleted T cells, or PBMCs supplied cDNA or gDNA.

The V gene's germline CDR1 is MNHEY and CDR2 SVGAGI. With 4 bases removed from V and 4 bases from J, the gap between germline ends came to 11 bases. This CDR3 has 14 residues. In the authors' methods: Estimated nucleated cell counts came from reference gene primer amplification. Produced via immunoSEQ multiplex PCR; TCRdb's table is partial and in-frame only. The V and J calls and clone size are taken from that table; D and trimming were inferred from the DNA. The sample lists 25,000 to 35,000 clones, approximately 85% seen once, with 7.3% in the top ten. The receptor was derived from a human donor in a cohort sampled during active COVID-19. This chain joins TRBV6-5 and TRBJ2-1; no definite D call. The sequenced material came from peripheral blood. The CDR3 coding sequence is TGTGCCAGCAGTTTCACCAGGTTATACAATGAGCAGTTCTTC. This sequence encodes CASSFTRLYNEQFF.